The present T cell receptor (beta chain) was sequenced within a study of post-analysis software for immune sequencing data. Study details: Patients with relapsing-remitting, secondary progressive and progressive-relapsing multiple sclerosis courses were all represented. Study-level results: Controls had lower frequencies than patients of about 5 TRBV segments, which included TRBV5-6, TRBV5-1 and TRBV20-1. Among multiple sclerosis patients, normalized Chao1 diversity was significantly below that of controls.

This CDR3 spans 13 amino acids. Trimming pared 4 bases from V and 2 bases from J, leaving 10 bases between. cDNA libraries of TCR beta carried unique molecular identifiers. With roughly 1 to 10 million T cells as the source, 500,000 to 650,000 cDNA molecules resulted. One entry per CDR3 protein results from TCRdb running MiXCR on the PCR reads. Among approximately 570,000 distinct CDR3 sequences, around 40% were seen once, and the ten largest hold around 1.7%. Points on this clonotype: No antigen is known for it.

The clonotype originates from a girl aged 10 to 17 with multiple sclerosis. This chain uses TRBV5-7 with TRBJ2-7, with D tentatively TRBD2 (5 bases). TRBV5-7 is filed as an ORF, its function uncertain. The sequencing sample was made of blood. CDR3 residues: CASSRRHPYEQYF. CDR3 bases: TGTGCCAGCAGCCGGAGGCATCCCTACGAGCAGTACTTC.